Listed here are 18 T cell receptor beta chains from one sample, sequenced in a study of T cells in Graves' hyperthyroidism and ophthalmopathy. Amplification targeted TCR beta CDR3 regions from RNA transcripts. RT-PCR in the first round (using the HTBI primer set) targeted the TCR CDR3. Each CDR3 protein is one row after TCRdb ran MiXCR on the multiplex PCR reads. The sample consists of about 600,000 distinct CDR3 sequences, about 14% of them appearing once. Source material: blood. The receptor set was obtained from a woman in her forties or fifties with Graves' ophthalmopathy.

This clonotype was observed many times. The chain combines TRBV7-9 with TRBJ2-1; 16 bases are shared with TRBD2. CDR1 and CDR2 (germline): SEHNR, FQNEAQ (reference sequence). The CDR3 is 16 amino acids. After removal of 3 bases from V and 9 bases from J, the junction contained 5 bases not matched to a gene. The CDR3 coding sequence is TGTGCCAGCAGCTTGGGGACTAGCGGGAGGGTGGGTGAGCAGTTCTTC. Protein product: CASSLGTSGRVGEQFF. The full variable domain, rest sourced from reference TRBV7-9 and TRBJ2-1, is DTGVSQNPRHKITKRGQNVTFRCDPISEHNRLYWYRQTLGQGPEFLTYFQNEAQLEKSRLLSDRFSAERPKGSFSTLEIQRTEQGDSAMYLCASSLGTSGRVGEQFFGPGTRLTVL.

This clonotype was picked up many times. The J gene is TRBJ1-1, the V gene TRBV27; a weak D match, TRBD1 (6 bases). The CDR3 covers 15 residues. Trimming shortened V by 3 bases and J by 3 bases, and 14 bases separated the two germline ends. The germline V gene encodes CDR1 MNHEY and CDR2 SMNVEV (reference sequence). The CDR3 reads CASSLGAPEYTEAFF. CDR3 nucleotides: TGTGCCAGCAGTTTGGGGGCGCCGGAGTACACTGAAGCTTTCTTT.

J is TRBJ2-4 and V is TRBV4-1; weak D call: TRBD2 (5 bases). This CDR3 has 13 residues. With 5 bases removed from V and 7 bases from J, the gap between germline ends came to 12 bases. CDR1 is MGHRA and CDR2 is YSYEKL in the germline V gene. CDR3 sequence: CASSTLRGNIQYF. DNA of the CDR3: TGCGCCAGCAGCACCCTGAGAGGGAACATTCAGTACTTC.

This clonotype was picked up many times. V gene TRBV5-6 combines with J gene TRBJ1-6, with D maybe TRBD1 (6 bases). The length of the CDR3 is 15 residues. Trimming pared 2 bases from V and 2 bases from J, leaving 8 bases between. Germline CDR1 and CDR2: SGHDT and YYEEEE. CDR3 sequence reads: CASSFRQAYNSPLHF. The CDR3 DNA reads as TGTGCCAGCAGCTTTAGACAGGCCTATAATTCACCCCTCCACTTT.

This clonotype was observed at least ten times. The V call is TRBV5-1, the J call TRBJ2-3, with 9 bases aligning to TRBD2. Germline CDR1 reads SGHRS; CDR2 reads YFSETQ. V gave up 3 bases and J gave up 3 bases; unmatched junction bases: 5. This CDR3 is built from 15 residues. The CDR3: CASSSAGGGTDTQYF. The CDR3 DNA is TGCGCCAGCAGCTCAGCGGGAGGAGGTACAGATACGCAGTATTTT.

Many counts were recorded for this clonotype. The genes are TRBV6-2 or TRBV6-3 and TRBJ1-2, with D possibly matching TRBD1 (5 bases). The CDR3 has 16 amino acids. V lost 6 bases and J 2 bases, leaving 19 bases between the germline ends. CDR1 and CDR2 from the germline V gene are MNHEY and SVGEGT. CDR3 DNA sequence: TGTGCCAGCAGCATAAATCCGGAACGGACAAACTATGGCTACACCTTC. As protein: CASSINPERTNYGYTF.

Regarding this clonotype: A much bigger clone sits one base away, suggesting this may be a read error. The rearrangement joins TRBV6-1 to TRBJ2-1; D is unresolved. V gave up 7 bases and J gave up 5 bases, with 12 bases separating them. The CDR3 runs to 13 residues. Germline loops: CDR1 MNHNS, CDR2 SASEGT. The CDR3 DNA sequence: TGTGCCAGCAAAAGGGTCGTCCACAATGAGCAGTTCTTC. It codes for CASKRVVHNEQFF.

This clonotype was observed many times. The CDR3, as DNA: TGTGCCAGCAGCCAAGTGTCGGTCGGGAGGCCAAATGAGCAGTTCTTC. Its translation: CASSQVSVGRPNEQFF. V and J are TRBV3-1 and TRBJ2-1; TRBD2 agrees at 7 bases. The CDR3 has 16 residues. The trim removed 1 base at V and 7 bases at J, leaving 10 bases unmatched. CDR1 is LGHDT, CDR2 YNNKEL, per germline (reference sequence).

The V gene is TRBV6-1, the J gene TRBJ2-7; tentatively, D is TRBD2 (6 bases). Germline CDR1 MNHNS, CDR2 SASEGT. Trimming stripped 5 bases from V and 5 bases from J, with 22 bases between. This CDR3 is 16 amino acids long. The CDR3 protein is CASSPQGSGRGHEQYF. The CDR3 bases are TGTGCCAGCAGTCCACAAGGGAGCGGGCGAGGCCACGAGCAGTACTTC.

Many counts were recorded for this clonotype. V is TRBV24-1 and J is TRBJ2-2; possibly TRBD1 for D (6 bases). Between the trimmed V and J ends, which lost 3 bases and 0 bases, there was a span of 10 bases. Germline CDR1 and CDR2: KGHDR and SFDVKD. This CDR3 is 16 amino acids long. CDR3 sequence reads: CATSDPGHANTGELFF. The CDR3 DNA sequence: TGTGCCACCAGTGATCCGGGACACGCGAACACCGGGGAGCTGTTTTTT.

This clonotype was seen many times. The V and J genes are TRBV11-1 and TRBJ2-1, with TRBD2 matching over 14 bases. The J segment lost 5 bases and the V segment lost 1 base, leaving 10 bases of the junction unmatched. There are 19 residues in the CDR3. Germline V lookup: CDR1 SGHAT, CDR2 FQDESV (reference sequence). The CDR3 region is CASSLDPTSGRAVDNEQFF. CDR3 nucleotides: TGTGCCAGCAGCTTAGACCCGACTAGCGGGAGGGCCGTCGACAATGAGCAGTTCTTC. Full variable domain (rest looked up from reference TRBV11-1 and TRBJ2-1): EAEVAQSPRYKITEKSQAVAFWCDPISGHATLYWYRQILGQGPELLVQFQDESVVDDSQLPKDRFSAERLKGVDSTLKIQPAELGDSAMYLCASSLDPTSGRAVDNEQFFGPGTRLTVL.

This clonotype has a handful of counts. This chain links TRBV4-1 with TRBJ2-7, with 10 bases identical to TRBD2. Germline lookup yields CDR1 MGHRA and CDR2 YSYEKL. The ends lost 0 bases at V and 3 bases at J; junction bases unmatched: 20. This CDR3 spans 21 amino acids. The CDR3 loop reads CASSQDLGSTTRLAGLYEQYF. The DNA for the CDR3 is TGCGCCAGCAGCCAAGATCTGGGTTCGACGACTCGACTAGCGGGCCTCTACGAGCAGTACTTC.

This clonotype was counted ten times or more. The J gene is TRBJ2-7, the V gene TRBV9; D ambiguous. Trimming took off 0 bases at V and 2 bases at J, with 6 bases between the two ends. CDR3 size: 13 residues. Germline loops: CDR1 SGDLS, CDR2 YYNGEE. CDR3 sequence (DNA): TGTGCCAGCAGCGTAGACGGAGCCTACGAGCAGTACTTC. Its translation: CASSVDGAYEQYF.

This clonotype was found a few times. The J gene is TRBJ2-5, the V gene TRBV5-6, with D possibly being TRBD1 or TRBD2 (5 bases each). The V gene's germline CDR1 is SGHDT and CDR2 YYEEEE. The CDR3 extends over 14 amino acids. With 4 bases removed from V and 7 bases from J, the gap between germline ends came to 17 bases. The CDR3 region has the DNA TGTGCCAGCAGCCACCGGGACGCGCCGGGGACCCAGTACTTC. Translation gives CASSHRDAPGTQYF.

This clonotype showed up just a few times. V is TRBV29-1 and J is TRBJ1-5; TRBD1 is a possible D gene (5 bases). Between the trimmed V and J ends, which lost 4 bases and 7 bases, there was a span of 14 bases. CDR1 is SQVTM and CDR2 is ANQGSEA in the germline V gene. The CDR3 totals 13 residues. DNA for the CDR3: TGCAGCGTTGGGCACAGGCTAGGCCAGCCCCAGCATTTT. Translating it yields CSVGHRLGQPQHF.

Worth noting for this clonotype: The junction shows a germline mismatch at one end, possibly a read error. The V call is TRBV6-2 or TRBV6-3, the J call TRBJ2-7, with D possibly matching TRBD2 (5 bases). Germline assignment: CDR1 MNHEY and CDR2 SVGEGT. The CDR3 extends over 16 amino acids. The CDR3 DNA is TGTGCCAGCAGTCACTCGCCCTTGAGGGCCAATGACGAGCAGTACTTC. It is translated as CASSHSPLRANDEQYF.

In this sample, this clonotype turned up once. Mismatch with germline at one junction end may stem from a read error. The chain recombines TRBV27 with TRBJ1-5, with 8 bases matching TRBD1. In germline, CDR1 is MNHEY, CDR2 SMNVEV (reference sequence). CDR3 length equals 15 residues. The CDR3: CASRAGGAGNQPLHF. CDR3 nucleotides: TGTGCCAGCAGGGCAGGGGGCGCGGGCAATCAGCCCCTGCATTTT.

This clonotype was picked up many times. The genes are TRBV30 and TRBJ2-1; D is possibly TRBD2 (5 bases). This CDR3 contains 12 residues. Germline CDR1 reads GTSNPN; CDR2 reads SVGIG (reference sequence). V was trimmed by 0 bases and J by 7 bases, leaving 7 bases between them. Here the CDR3 reads CAWSVRGNEQFF. The CDR3 nucleotides are TGTGCCTGGAGTGTACGGGGTAATGAGCAGTTCTTC.